The rows below give T cell receptor beta chains drawn from one sample of a study of blood T cell repertoires in COVID-19. Measured with immunoSEQ multiplex PCR; TCRdb has only the in-frame clones, and not every one. Of fewer than 250,000 clones detected, 83% appear once; the ten largest clones hold 3% to 4.5%. Sequencing input: PBMCs or T cells enriched from blood (not recorded which). The receptors were sampled from a woman aged 40 to 50 who had been exposed to COVID-19. The CDR3 runs from the conserved cysteine through the conserved F or W. A D gene is named only where the DNA matches it firmly. Rows may omit the clone size; those that give it use once, few, many or a size class.

cdr3_aa	cdr3_nt	clone_size	v_call	j_call	d_call
CASRRRGRGGPDTQYF	TGTGCCAGTAGACGCCGTGGGCGGGGGGGCCCAGATACGCAGTATTTT	.	TRBV19	TRBJ2-3	TRBD2
CSASSDRDETQYF	TGCAGTGCTAGTAGTGACAGGGATGAGACCCAGTACTTC	.	TRBV20-1	TRBJ2-5	TRBD1
CASSLQRKNEQFF	TGCGCCAGCAGCCTCCAGCGAAAGAATGAGCAGTTCTTC	.	TRBV4-1	TRBJ2-1	.
CASSYDRVGGYTF	TGTGCCAGCAGCTACGACAGGGTGGGCGGCTACACCTTC	.	TRBV7-9	TRBJ1-2	TRBD1
CASSQDASGGANEQFF	TGCGCCAGCAGCCAAGATGCTAGCGGGGGGGCAAATGAGCAGTTCTTC	once	TRBV4-3	TRBJ2-1	TRBD2
CASSLTSGGAQETQYF	TGTGCCAGCAGCCTCACTAGCGGGGGGGCGCAAGAGACCCAGTACTTC	.	TRBV4-2	TRBJ2-5	TRBD2
CASTSGQGDTGELFF	TGTGCCAGCACGTCAGGACAGGGTGACACCGGGGAGCTGTTTTTT	.	TRBV7-9	TRBJ2-2	TRBD1
CASSIGSRDINEQFF	TGTGCCAGCAGCATTGGTAGCAGGGACATCAATGAGCAGTTCTTC	.	TRBV5-6	TRBJ2-1	.
CASSIRQDRNTEAFF	TGTGCCAGCAGCATAAGACAGGATCGGAACACTGAAGCTTTCTTT	.	TRBV7-2	TRBJ1-1	.
CASGLYYSTVSRGYTF	TGTGCTAGTGGTTTGTATTATAGTACGGTCTCTAGGGGCTACACCTTC	.	TRBV12-5	TRBJ1-2	.
CASSSPGQRSTDTQYF	TGCGCCAGCAGCTCCCCGGGACAGCGAAGCACAGATACGCAGTATTTT	.	TRBV5-1	TRBJ2-3	TRBD1
CASSTRQYTEAFF	TGTGCCAGCAGCACGAGACAGTACACTGAAGCTTTCTTT	.	TRBV7-3	TRBJ1-1	.